The rows below give T cell receptor beta chains drawn from one sample of a study of control samples from healthy donors and cancer patients. Clones were sequenced by immunoSEQ multiplex PCR, and TCRdb holds only the in-frame ones, with some missing. This table holds 80,000 to 100,000 clones, around three quarters found once. Sequences were obtained from blood. The receptors stem from a woman aged 30 to 39 in good health. Both conserved end residues are part of each CDR3. D genes are given only for firm matches. Clone sizes are given selectively: once, few, many, or a class where the clone is expanded.

V gene	D gene	J gene	clone size	CDR3 protein	CDR3 DNA
TRBV30	-	TRBJ1-5	-	CAWSGDNSNQPQHF	TGTGCCTGGTCAGGGGATAATAGCAATCAGCCCCAGCATTTT
TRBV6-5	-	TRBJ2-5	-	CASSQGGPQYF	TGTGCCAGCAGCCAAGGGGGGCCCCAGTACTTC
TRBV5-1	TRBD2	TRBJ2-3	-	CASSLEAGEITDTQYF	TGCGCCAGCAGCTTGGAGGCGGGGGAGATCACAGATACGCAGTATTTT
TRBV5-6	TRBD1	TRBJ2-2	-	CASSSWDRGTGELFF	TGTGCCAGCAGCTCCTGGGACAGGGGCACCGGGGAGCTGTTTTTT
TRBV11-2	TRBD2	TRBJ2-3	-	CASSEQPGLETHF	TGTGCCAGCAGCGAACAACCGGGACTAGAAACGCATTTT
TRBV19	TRBD1	TRBJ1-6	-	CASQGGGTNSPLHF	TGTGCCAGTCAGGGGGGCGGCACGAATTCACCCCTCCACTTT
TRBV30	-	TRBJ1-6	-	CAWRERWKRSSYNSPLHF	TGTGCCTGGAGGGAAAGATGGAAGCGGAGCTCCTATAATTCACCCCTCCACTTT
TRBV19	TRBD1	TRBJ1-1	-	CASSIGQGAGTEAFF	TGTGCCAGTAGTATAGGACAGGGGGCCGGCACTGAAGCTTTCTTT
TRBV2	TRBD1	TRBJ1-2	-	CASSEGQGAFYGYTF	TGTGCCAGCAGTGAGGGACAGGGGGCTTTCTATGGCTACACCTTC
TRBV11-2	TRBD2	TRBJ2-2	-	CASRTSGYAGELFF	TGTGCCAGCAGGACTAGCGGATATGCCGGGGAGCTGTTTTTT
TRBV21-1	-	TRBJ2-6	-	CASSRGQGAGANVLTF	TGTGCCAGCAGTAGGGGGCAGGGCGCTGGGGCCAACGTCCTGACTTTC
TRBV11-3	-	TRBJ1-1	-	CASSRVRGTEAFF	TGTGCCAGCAGCCGCGTGCGGGGGACTGAAGCTTTCTTT
TRBV4-1	TRBD2	TRBJ2-1	-	CASSRLWGAGGSSYNEQFF	TGCGCCAGCAGCCGCCTTTGGGGGGCGGGGGGTAGCTCCTACAATGAGCAGTTCTTC
TRBV7-8	-	TRBJ2-7	once	CASSLSGVGYEQYF	TGTGCCAGCAGCTTATCCGGGGTAGGCTACGAGCAGTACTTC
TRBV3-1/TRBV3-2	-	TRBJ2-4	-	CASSQDHVGGQNIQYF	TGTGCCAGCAGCCAAGACCATGTAGGGGGTCAAAACATTCAGTACTTC
TRBV6-6	-	TRBJ2-7	-	CASSYSWQGITYEQYF	TGTGCCAGCAGTTACTCATGGCAGGGGATTACCTACGAGCAGTACTTC
TRBV7-2	-	TRBJ2-7	-	CASSLAGGPYEQYF	TGTGCCAGCAGCTTAGCCGGGGGCCCCTACGAGCAGTACTTC
TRBV11-2	-	TRBJ2-7	-	CASSPTRPPYEQYF	TGTGCCAGCAGCCCCACCCGGCCTCCCTACGAGCAGTACTTC
TRBV30	-	TRBJ2-7	-	CAWSGRENEQYF	TGTGCCTGGAGCGGAAGGGAGAACGAGCAGTACTTC
TRBV6-2/TRBV6-3	-	TRBJ2-7	-	CASSLIYGTAFEQYF	TGTGCCAGCAGTTTAATCTACGGGACCGCCTTCGAGCAGTACTTC
TRBV7-3	-	TRBJ2-1	-	CASSRGHVARANEQFF	TGTGCCAGCAGCCGTGGGCATGTGGCGAGGGCCAATGAGCAGTTCTTC
TRBV5-1	-	TRBJ1-1	-	CASSFLSNTEAFF	TGCGCCAGCAGCTTTCTTTCTAACACTGAAGCTTTCTTT
TRBV7-3	-	TRBJ2-2	-	CASSLIDRGDRAGELFF	TGTGCCAGCAGCTTAATTGATAGGGGGGACCGAGCCGGGGAGCTGTTTTTT
TRBV19	-	TRBJ2-1	-	CASSIGVYNEQFF	TGTGCCAGTAGTATTGGTGTGTACAATGAGCAGTTCTTC
TRBV19	-	TRBJ1-4	once	CASSMGLRRGTNEKLFF	TGTGCCAGTAGTATGGGATTGCGCAGGGGAACTAATGAAAAACTGTTTTTT
TRBV27	TRBD1	TRBJ1-5	-	CASSFVAGQLYSNQPQHF	TGTGCCAGCAGTTTTGTGGCGGGACAGTTATATAGCAATCAGCCCCAGCATTTT
TRBV5-5	TRBD1	TRBJ2-7	-	CASRLAVGQGAYEQYF	TGTGCCAGCAGGTTGGCGGTCGGACAGGGGGCCTACGAGCAGTACTTC
TRBV11-2	-	TRBJ2-5	-	CASSLGRSGVLETQYF	TGTGCCAGCAGCTTAGGAAGATCGGGGGTCCTGGAGACCCAGTACTTC